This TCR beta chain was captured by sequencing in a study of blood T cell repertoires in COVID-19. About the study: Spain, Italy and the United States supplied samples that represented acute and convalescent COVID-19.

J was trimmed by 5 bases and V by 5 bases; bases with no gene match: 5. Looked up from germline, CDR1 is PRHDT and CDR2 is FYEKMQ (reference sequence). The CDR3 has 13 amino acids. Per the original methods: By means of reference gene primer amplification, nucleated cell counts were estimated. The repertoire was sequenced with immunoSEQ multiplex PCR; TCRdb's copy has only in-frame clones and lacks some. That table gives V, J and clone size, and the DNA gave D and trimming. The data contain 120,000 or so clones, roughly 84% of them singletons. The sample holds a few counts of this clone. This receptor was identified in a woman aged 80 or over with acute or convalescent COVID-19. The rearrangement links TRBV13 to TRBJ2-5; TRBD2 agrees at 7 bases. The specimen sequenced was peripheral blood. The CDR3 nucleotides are TGTGCCAGCAGCGACCGGGACTATGAGACCCAGTACTTC. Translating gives CASSDRDYETQYF.